This passage covers 6 T cell receptor beta chains from one sample sequenced in a study of T-cell memory formation after mild COVID-19. Using its own MiXCR run on the 5' RACE reads, TCRdb lists one record per CDR3 protein. The data hold 120,000 to 150,000 distinct CDR3 sequences, with about 5.5% observed a single time. The sample comprised PBMCs or a T cell subset sorted from them (not recorded which). The receptors derive from an adult woman who had mild COVID-19 (a few samples of this study predate the infection). Cell type and time point are not known.

This clonotype has more than one count but fewer than ten. The chain links TRBV20-1 to TRBJ1-6; no firm D call. CDR1 DFQATT and CDR2 SNEGSKA come from the germline V gene (reference sequence). Between the trimmed V and J ends, which lost 0 bases and 5 bases, there was a span of 11 bases. CDR3 size: 15 residues. CDR3 sequence: CSARDGFSHNSPLHF. The CDR3 nucleotides read TGCAGTGCTAGAGACGGCTTCTCACATAATTCACCCCTCCACTTT.

This clonotype has a count of ten or more. The chain uses TRBV7-9 and TRBJ1-5; D not resolved. This CDR3 comprises 14 residues. From germline, CDR1 is SEHNR and CDR2 FQNEAQ (reference sequence). The V end was cut by 6 bases, the J end by 2 bases, with 11 bases between. In nucleotides, the CDR3 is TGTGCCAGCAGAGCGGCGGAGGGCAATCAGCCCCAGCATTTT. Translated, it gives CASRAAEGNQPQHF.

Concerning this clonotype itself: A much larger clone sits a single nucleotide away, making a read error possible. V usage is TRBV5-1 and J usage is TRBJ2-6, with D unresolved. Germline loops: CDR1 SGHRS, CDR2 YFSETQ. CDR3 length equals 14 residues. The CDR3: CDSSPVPGANVLTF. CDR3 DNA: TGCGACAGCAGCCCGGTCCCTGGGGCCAACGTCCTGACTTTC.

V gene TRBV6-5 combines with J gene TRBJ1-6; 9 bases agree with TRBD1. After removal of 3 bases from V and 10 bases from J, the junction contained 7 bases not matched to a gene. The V gene's germline CDR1 is MNHEY and CDR2 SVGAGI. The CDR3 is 15 amino acids. CDR3 amino acids: CASSYGTGSHSPLHF. The CDR3 DNA is TGTGCCAGCAGTTATGGGACAGGGAGTCACTCACCCCTCCACTTT.

The J gene is TRBJ1-1, the V gene TRBV18; D is unclear. The V end was cut by 1 base, the J end by 0 bases, with 12 bases between. The CDR3 consists of 16 residues. In germline, CDR1 is KGHSH, CDR2 LQKENI. CDR3 DNA sequence: TGTGCCAGCTCACCACTGGAGGCGGCGGTGAACACTGAAGCTTTCTTT. As protein: CASSPLEAAVNTEAFF.

This clonotype appeared a few times. This sequence joins TRBV7-8 and TRBJ1-5, with D perhaps TRBD1 (6 bases). V gave up 5 bases and J gave up 2 bases, with 19 bases separating them. The CDR3 has 17 amino acids. Germline CDR1 is SGHVS and CDR2 is FQNEAQ. The CDR3 region has the DNA TGTGCCAGCAGCCGGGCCCGGGGGCAGGGAGGCAATCAGCCCCAGCATTTT. Translation gives CASSRARGQGGNQPQHF.